This T cell receptor beta chain was found in a study of blood T cell repertoires in COVID-19. Study information: Both acute and convalescent COVID-19 samples were obtained from the United States, Italy and Spain. T cells, B-cell-depleted T cells, or PBMCs supplied cDNA or gDNA.

Measured with immunoSEQ multiplex PCR; TCRdb has only the in-frame clones, and not every one. The sample yields around 250,000 clones, approximately 86% seen once. Germline V gene data show CDR1 as SQVTM and CDR2 as ANQGSEA. The CDR3 spans 12 residues. Trimming pared 2 bases from V and 6 bases from J, leaving 11 bases between. Source material: peripheral blood. J is TRBJ2-7 and V is TRBV29-1, with D possibly being TRBD1 (5 bases). This clonotype was obtained from a woman aged 55 to 70 who had recovered from COVID-19. The CDR3 here is CSVEQGVAEQYF. In DNA form, the CDR3 reads TGCAGCGTTGAACAGGGTGTTGCCGAGCAGTACTTC.